These 4 T cell receptor beta chains share one sample of origin, sequenced in a study of CD8 T cells in Susac syndrome. With random hexamers, reverse transcription was performed on about 0.45 to 1 ug of RNA. TCRdb recomputed calls from the immunoSEQ multiplex PCR reads with MiXCR, one row per CDR3 protein. The table shows 120,000 to 150,000 distinct CDR3 sequences, with around 94% occurring only once. Sequencing used CD4+ T cells from PBMCs. These receptors all stem from a human donor in good health.

The chain is built from TRBV18 and TRBJ2-5; 8 bases are a match to TRBD2. Germline V gene lookup returns CDR1 KGHSH and CDR2 LQKENI. CDR3 length: 14 residues. V trimming: 4 bases; J trimming: 1 base; junction bases outside the gene matches: 2. CDR3 in DNA: TGTGCCAGCTCACAGACTAGCGCCCAAGAGACCCAGTACTTC. This translates into CASSQTSAQETQYF.

V and J are TRBV6-1 and TRBJ2-7; 9 nucleotides agree with TRBD1. The CDR3 extends over 14 amino acids. Per the germline V gene, CDR1 is MNHNS and CDR2 is SASEGT. J lost 5 bases, V lost 4 bases, and 6 bases had no gene match. The CDR3 is CASSGGTGTHEQYF. Here the CDR3 DNA reads TGTGCCAGCAGTGGCGGGACAGGGACACACGAGCAGTACTTC.

The chain uses TRBV2 and TRBJ2-7; D may be TRBD2 (5 bases). The CDR3 is 14 amino acids. Deletions cut 6 bases from V and 3 bases from J, with 15 bases between. Germline V gene sequence: CDR1 SNHLY, CDR2 FYNNEI. In nucleotides, the CDR3 is TGTGCCAGCAGAGAGCGGTCAAATCTCTACGAGCAGTACTTC. Protein: CASRERSNLYEQYF.

The chain employs TRBV11-2 and TRBJ2-7; 7 bases match TRBD1. Germline values: CDR1 SGHAT, CDR2 FQNNGV. J lost 1 base, V lost 5 bases, and 8 bases had no gene match. This CDR3 comprises 15 residues. The CDR3 loop is CASSQRTGFSYEQYF. The CDR3 nucleotides read TGTGCCAGCAGCCAGAGGACAGGCTTTTCCTACGAGCAGTACTTC.